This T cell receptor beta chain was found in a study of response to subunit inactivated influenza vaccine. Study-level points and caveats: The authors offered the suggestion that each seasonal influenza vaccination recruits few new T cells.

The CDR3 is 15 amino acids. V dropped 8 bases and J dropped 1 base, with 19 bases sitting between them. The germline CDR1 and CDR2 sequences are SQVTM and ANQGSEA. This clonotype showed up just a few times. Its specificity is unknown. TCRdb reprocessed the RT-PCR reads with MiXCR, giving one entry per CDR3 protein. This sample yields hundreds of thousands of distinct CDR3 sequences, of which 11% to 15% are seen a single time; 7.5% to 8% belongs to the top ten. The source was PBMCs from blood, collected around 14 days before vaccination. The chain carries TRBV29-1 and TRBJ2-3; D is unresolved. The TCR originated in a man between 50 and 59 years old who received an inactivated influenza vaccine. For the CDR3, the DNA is TGCAGCCCCCTAACGGTCGTAGGAGGCACAGATACGCAGTATTTT. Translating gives CSPLTVVGGTDTQYF.